This T cell receptor (beta chain) emerged from a study of blood T cell repertoires in COVID-19. V shed 5 bases, J shed 7 bases, and the junction held 11 bases outside the gene matches. This CDR3 comprises 14 residues. Germline V CDR1 and CDR2: MDHEN, SYDVKM. Source study methods: The assay estimated nucleated cells by amplifying reference gene primers. Using immunoSEQ multiplex PCR, the repertoire was profiled, and TCRdb retains in-frame clones only, with some absent. V, J and clone size are taken as reported in that table, and D and trimming were inferred from the DNA itself. The sample contains more than 300,000 clones, over 75% of which appear only once.

This chain links TRBV28 with TRBJ2-7; 7 positions agree with TRBD2. The receptor was derived from a woman aged 25 to 39 with COVID-19, enrolled during active disease. The sequenced sample was peripheral blood. The CDR3 DNA sequence: TGTGCCAGCAGTAACCCACTGGGGCGGGAGGAGCAGTACTTC. Protein: CASSNPLGREEQYF.